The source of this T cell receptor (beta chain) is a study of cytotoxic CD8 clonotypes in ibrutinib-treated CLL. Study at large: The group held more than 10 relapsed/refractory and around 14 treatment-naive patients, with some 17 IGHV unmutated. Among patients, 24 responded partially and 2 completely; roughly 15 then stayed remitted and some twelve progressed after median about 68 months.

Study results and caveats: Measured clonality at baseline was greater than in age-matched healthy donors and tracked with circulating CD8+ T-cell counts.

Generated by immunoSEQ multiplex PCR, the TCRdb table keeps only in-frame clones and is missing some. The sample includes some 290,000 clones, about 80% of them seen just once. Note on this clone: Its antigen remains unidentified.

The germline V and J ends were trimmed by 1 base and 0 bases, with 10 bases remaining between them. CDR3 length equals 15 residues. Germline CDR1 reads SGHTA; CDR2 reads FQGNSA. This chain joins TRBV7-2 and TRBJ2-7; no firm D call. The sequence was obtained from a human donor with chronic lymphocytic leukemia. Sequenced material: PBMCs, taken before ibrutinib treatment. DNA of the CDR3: TGTGCCAGCAGCTTAGTCGGGTCGCACTCCTACGAGCAGTACTTC. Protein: CASSLVGSHSYEQYF.